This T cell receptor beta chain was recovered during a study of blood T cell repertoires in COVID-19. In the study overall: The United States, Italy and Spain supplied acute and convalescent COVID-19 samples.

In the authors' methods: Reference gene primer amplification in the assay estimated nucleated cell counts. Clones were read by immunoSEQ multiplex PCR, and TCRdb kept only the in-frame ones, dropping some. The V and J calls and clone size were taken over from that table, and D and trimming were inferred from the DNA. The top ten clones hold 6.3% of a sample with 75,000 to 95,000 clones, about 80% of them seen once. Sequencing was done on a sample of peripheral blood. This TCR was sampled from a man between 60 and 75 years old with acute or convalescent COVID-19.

CDR3 region: CASTPTGTELTNEQFF. DNA of the CDR3: TGCGCCAGCACCCCTACAGGGACAGAATTAACCAATGAGCAGTTCTTC. V and J are TRBV5-1 and TRBJ2-1, with 7 bases identical to TRBD1. Trimming took 6 bases from V and 6 from J; bases not matched to a gene: 15. Germline V CDR1 and CDR2: SGHRS, YFSETQ. CDR3 length: 16 residues.